Sequencing of this TCR beta chain was carried out in a study of CD8 T cells in Susac syndrome. The RNA input was roughly 0.45 to 1 ug, and it was reverse transcribed with random hexamers. TCRdb independently ran MiXCR on the immunoSEQ multiplex PCR reads; one entry per CDR3 protein. The sample lists more than 95,000 distinct CDR3 sequences, about 94% occurring once. Germline CDR1 reads LGHNA; CDR2 reads YSLEER. CDR3 length equals 20 residues. V lost 0 bases and J 2 bases, leaving 24 bases between the germline ends. Sequencing was performed on CD4+ T cells from PBMCs. The clonotype comes from a human donor in good health. This chain connects TRBV4-3 to TRBJ2-3; possible D gene TRBD2, 6 bases. CDR3 bases: TGCGCCAGCAGCCAAGAGCCCCCTCGCGGAGGGCCTGGGACCACAGATACGCAGTATTTT. The encoded protein is CASSQEPPRGGPGTTDTQYF.